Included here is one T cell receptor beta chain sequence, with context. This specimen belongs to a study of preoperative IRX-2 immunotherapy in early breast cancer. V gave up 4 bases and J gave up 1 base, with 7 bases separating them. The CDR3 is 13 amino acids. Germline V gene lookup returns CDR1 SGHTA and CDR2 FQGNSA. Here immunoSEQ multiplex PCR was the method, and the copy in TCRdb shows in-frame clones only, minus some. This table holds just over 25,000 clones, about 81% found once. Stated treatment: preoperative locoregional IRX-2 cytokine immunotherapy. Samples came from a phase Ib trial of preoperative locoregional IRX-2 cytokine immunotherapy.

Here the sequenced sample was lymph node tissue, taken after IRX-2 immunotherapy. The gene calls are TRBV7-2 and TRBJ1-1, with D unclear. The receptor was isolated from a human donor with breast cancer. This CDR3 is CASSSPRNTEAFF. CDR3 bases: TGTGCCAGCAGCTCCCCCAGGAACACTGAAGCTTTCTTT.